This TCR beta chain was recorded in a study of cytomegalovirus exposure and HLA in healthy donors. General observations from the study: DRB1 had the most TCR associations and HLA-C the fewest, a later analysis found, with rates varying by HLA locus. Apart from CMV serostatus, no immune exposure information was available.

Remarks on this clone: Its target is not known.

This CDR3 is 16 amino acids long. The J segment lost 0 bases and the V segment lost 4 bases, leaving 7 bases of the junction unmatched. The germline gives CDR1 LNHDA, CDR2 SQIVND (reference sequence). 60 Vbeta and 13 Jbeta primers were used in PCR. Measured with immunoSEQ multiplex PCR; TCRdb has only the in-frame clones, and not every one. Here the sample spans some 130,000 clones, about 10% being singletons. This TCR was recovered from a man aged 50 or older in good health and CMV-seronegative. V gene TRBV19 combines with J gene TRBJ1-1, with 8 bases fitting TRBD1. The sequenced sample consisted of PBMCs. The CDR3 DNA is TGTGCCAGTAGTACGGACAGGGATGGGGTGAACACTGAAGCTTTCTTT. Protein sequence: CASSTDRDGVNTEAFF.